Shown below are 28 T cell receptor beta chains from a single sample sequenced in a study of T cells after posttransplantation cyclophosphamide. Assay: immunoSEQ multiplex PCR; the TCRdb copy retains only in-frame clones and omits some. Here the sample spans around 47,000 clones, approximately 94% being singletons. The specimen was PBMCs. The source is a woman in her 30s in good health and a related stem cell transplant donor.

The chain's CDR3 is CASSRGGTGRDTF. The CDR3 region has the DNA TGTGCCAGCAGCCGAGGCGGGACAGGGCGGGACACCTTC. The chain links TRBV28 to TRBJ1-2, with 9 bases fitting TRBD1. The trim removed 6 bases at V and 12 bases at J, leaving 11 bases unmatched. There are 13 residues in the CDR3. The V gene's germline CDR1 is MDHEN and CDR2 SYDVKM.

The chain recombines TRBV5-6 with TRBJ1-4, with no clear D. CDR3 length equals 14 residues. Between the trimmed V and J ends, which lost 3 bases and 8 bases, there was a span of 14 bases. Germline V gene lookup returns CDR1 SGHDT and CDR2 YYEEEE. In nucleotides, the CDR3 is TGTGCCAGCAGCTCTCAGGTCCCGGGGGAAAAACTGTTTTTT. Protein sequence: CASSSQVPGEKLFF. Drawing the rest from reference TRBV5-6 and TRBJ1-4, the complete variable domain is DAGVTQSPTHLIKTRGQQVTLRCSPKSGHDTVSWYQQALGQGPQFIFQYYEEEERQRGNFPDRFSGHQFPNYSSELNVNALLLGDSALYLCASSSQVPGEKLFFGSGTQLSVL.

The rearrangement joins TRBV4-3 to TRBJ1-1; D is unclear. Germline values: CDR1 LGHNA, CDR2 YSLEER. Trimming pared 1 base from V and 1 base from J, leaving 4 bases between. CDR3 length: 13 amino acids. The CDR3 reads CASSQARNTEAFF. The DNA of the CDR3 is TGCGCCAGCAGCCAAGCCAGGAACACTGAAGCTTTCTTT.

This sequence joins TRBV5-1 and TRBJ2-1, with 12 bases that match TRBD2. This CDR3 has 19 residues. Germline CDR1 reads SGHRS; CDR2 reads YFSETQ. With 0 bases clipped from V and 0 bases from J, the junction kept 7 bases outside the gene matches. The chain's CDR3 is CASSLARLAGGSSYNEQFF. In nucleotides, the CDR3 is TGCGCCAGCAGCTTGGCGCGGCTAGCGGGGGGGAGCTCCTACAATGAGCAGTTCTTC.

The CDR3 region has the DNA TGCAGCGTCAAGCGGGGGACCCCTAGCACAGATACGCAGTATTTT. It yields the protein CSVKRGTPSTDTQYF. V and J are TRBV29-1 and TRBJ2-3; 8 bases match TRBD2. The V gene's germline CDR1 is SQVTM and CDR2 ANQGSEA. The J segment lost 0 bases and the V segment lost 6 bases, leaving 8 bases of the junction unmatched. This CDR3 region has 15 residues.

The chain is built from TRBV4-3 and TRBJ2-1, with D unclear. Trimming removed 0 bases from V and 4 bases from J, with 10 bases in between. There are 15 residues in the CDR3. Germline CDR1 is LGHNA and CDR2 is YSLEER. CDR3 sequence: CASSQDHLSYNEQFF. The CDR3 nucleotides are TGCGCCAGCAGCCAAGATCACCTCAGTTACAATGAGCAGTTCTTC.

V is TRBV6-5 and J is TRBJ1-1, with 7 bases identical to TRBD1. CDR3 length: 14 residues. Losses at the gene ends were 5 bases for V and 0 bases for J; bases not matched to a gene: 3. Germline-derived CDR1 and CDR2 are MNHEY and SVGAGI. The CDR3: CASSRQGLNTEAFF. CDR3 coding DNA: TGTGCCAGCAGTAGACAGGGACTGAACACTGAAGCTTTCTTT.

Written as DNA, the CDR3 is TGCGCCAGCAGCCAAACTCTCCGGGGACAGGGGGATTCCTACGAGCAGTACTTC. Its translation: CASSQTLRGQGDSYEQYF. The chain combines TRBV4-1 with TRBJ2-7; 11 bases fit TRBD1. This CDR3 contains 18 residues. The V and J ends lost 2 bases and 1 base, in that order; junction bases with no gene match: 10. The germline V gene has CDR1 MGHRA and CDR2 YSYEKL.

CDR3 in DNA: TGTGCCAGCAGCTTGGTCCCGACAGGGTCTGGAAACACCATATATTTT. Residues: CASSLVPTGSGNTIYF. This chain connects TRBV5-4 to TRBJ1-3; 7 nucleotides line up with TRBD1. Germline V gene data show CDR1 as SGHNT and CDR2 as YYREEE (reference sequence). Trimming removed 0 bases from V and 1 base from J; junction bases left unmatched: 4. The CDR3 runs 16 residues.

A single count supports this clone. The CDR3 DNA sequence: TGTGCCAGTAGTGCCGGGACAGGCGTTAGCAATCAGCCCCAGCATTTT. Translating gives CASSAGTGVSNQPQHF. The chain recombines TRBV19 with TRBJ1-5; 8 bases align to TRBD1. The CDR3 extends over 16 amino acids. CDR1 LNHDA and CDR2 SQIVND come from the germline V gene (reference sequence). V gave up 5 bases and J gave up 0 bases; unmatched junction bases: 6.

This chain links TRBV5-6 with TRBJ1-6; TRBD1 is a possible D gene (6 bases). The V end was cut by 0 bases, the J end by 2 bases, with 12 bases between. Germline lookup yields CDR1 SGHDT and CDR2 YYEEEE. The CDR3 runs to 17 residues. The CDR3 sequence: CASSLAGGQAYNSPLHF. CDR3 sequence (DNA): TGTGCCAGCAGCTTGGCCGGGGGGCAAGCCTATAATTCACCCCTCCACTTT.

V is TRBV30 and J is TRBJ1-3; D not certain. CDR3 length equals 14 residues. Germline values: CDR1 GTSNPN, CDR2 SVGIG (reference sequence). V lost 4 bases, J lost 1 base, and 11 bases lay in between. CDR3 in amino acids: CAWTPTRSGNTIYF. The CDR3 DNA reads as TGTGCCTGGACCCCCACAAGATCTGGAAACACCATATATTTT.

The V and J genes are TRBV7-2 and TRBJ2-1; 11 bases line up with TRBD2. CDR3 length: 15 residues. The trim removed 0 bases at V and 9 bases at J, leaving 4 bases unmatched. Germline assignment: CDR1 SGHTA and CDR2 FQGNSA. CDR3 region: CASSLASGGATEQFF. The DNA of the CDR3 is TGTGCCAGCAGCTTAGCTAGCGGGGGGGCCACTGAGCAGTTCTTC.

The V and J genes are TRBV27 and TRBJ2-1, with D tentatively TRBD2 (6 bases). V lost 4 bases and J lost 2, with 18 bases in between. The germline CDR1 and CDR2 sequences are MNHEY and SMNVEV (reference sequence). The CDR3 extends over 17 amino acids. The CDR3 nucleotides read TGTGCCAGCAGTTCCACGGGAGTACCCTACGCCTACAATGAGCAGTTCTTC. It codes for CASSSTGVPYAYNEQFF.

The gene calls are TRBV25-1 and TRBJ2-7; 9 bases line up with TRBD1. Germline CDR1 reads MGHDK; CDR2 reads SYGVNS. The CDR3 totals 17 residues. J gave up 1 base and V 3 bases, and 10 bases lay outside the gene matches. CDR3 sequence: CASSETPGQGNSYEQYF. In DNA, the CDR3 is TGTGCCAGCAGTGAGACACCGGGACAGGGTAATTCCTACGAGCAGTACTTC.

The chain is built from TRBV5-1 and TRBJ1-1, with D unclear. Germline loops: CDR1 SGHRS, CDR2 YFSETQ. The V and J ends lost 2 bases and 4 bases respectively, with 9 bases between them. CDR3 size: 13 residues. DNA for the CDR3: TGCGCCAGCAGCTTCAATCTAGGCACTGAAGCTTTCTTT. Protein product: CASSFNLGTEAFF.

The chain employs TRBV21-1 and TRBJ1-4. TRBV21-1 is listed as a pseudogene. The CDR3 has 13 amino acids. CDR3 in DNA: TGTGCCGATGGCAGCCCGGGGAATGAAAAACTGTTTTTT. It specifies CADGSPGNEKLFF.

This chain links TRBV28 with TRBJ2-7, with TRBD1 matching 9 bases. Germline V gives CDR1 MDHEN, CDR2 SYDVKM. V trimming: 8 bases; J trimming: 5 bases; junction bases outside the gene matches: 7. The CDR3 contains 13 residues. CDR3 amino acids: CASGGQGVHEQYF. The DNA of the CDR3 is TGTGCCAGCGGGGGACAGGGCGTCCACGAGCAGTACTTC.

This rearrangement joins TRBV11-2 to TRBJ1-2; TRBD1 matches at 12 bases. Trimming removed 8 bases from V and 8 bases from J; junction bases left unmatched: 3. The germline gives CDR1 SGHAT, CDR2 FQNNGV. The CDR3 is made up of 12 amino acids. Here the CDR3 reads CASLGQGAGYTF. CDR3 sequence (DNA): TGTGCCAGCCTGGGACAGGGGGCGGGCTACACCTTC. Supplemented by reference TRBV11-2 and TRBJ1-2, the full variable domain reads EAGVAQSPRYKIIEKRQSVAFWCNPISGHATLYWYQQILGQGPKLLIQFQNNGVVDDSQLPKDRFSAERLKGVDSTLKIQPAKLEDSAVYLCASLGQGAGYTFGSGTRLTVV.

This sequence joins TRBV4-3 and TRBJ1-3, with 8 bases lining up with TRBD1. J was trimmed by 1 base and V by 3 bases; bases with no gene match: 8. CDR1 is LGHNA and CDR2 is YSLEER in the germline V gene. The CDR3 is 17 amino acids. CDR3 in amino acids: CASSQSTGGYSGNTIYF. CDR3 in DNA: TGCGCCAGCAGCCAGTCTACAGGGGGTTATTCTGGAAACACCATATATTTT.

The chain carries TRBV10-3 and TRBJ1-1, with D tentatively TRBD1 (5 bases). Per the germline V gene, CDR1 is ENHRY and CDR2 is SYGVKD. The CDR3 is made up of 14 amino acids. Trimming pared 3 bases from V and 3 bases from J, leaving 11 bases between. In nucleotides, the CDR3 is TGTGCCATCAGTGATTCGGGGGAGGACACTGAAGCTTTCTTT. Translated: CAISDSGEDTEAFF.

This clone has just one count. This rearrangement joins TRBV5-1 to TRBJ2-3; 10 nucleotides agree with TRBD2. Germline CDR1 reads SGHRS; CDR2 reads YFSETQ. The V gene end was trimmed by 4 bases and the J gene end by 1 base; junction bases not matched to a gene: 3. The length of the CDR3 is 15 residues. This CDR3 reads CASSRSGGGTDTQYF. DNA of the CDR3: TGCGCCAGCAGCCGAAGCGGGGGGGGCACAGATACGCAGTATTTT.

The rearrangement links TRBV7-6 to TRBJ2-2; perhaps TRBD1 as D (6 bases). Trimming removed 2 bases at V and 4 bases at J, with 8 bases between. The CDR3 is 14 amino acids. The V gene's germline CDR1 is SGHVS and CDR2 FNYEAQ. This chain's CDR3 is CASSLKGGTGELFF. DNA of the CDR3: TGTGCCAGCAGCTTAAAAGGGGGCACCGGGGAGCTGTTTTTT.

The J gene is TRBJ1-5, the V gene TRBV27; D is unclear. CDR3 size: 16 residues. V was trimmed by 6 bases and J by 2 bases, leaving 17 bases between them. Germline V lookup: CDR1 MNHEY, CDR2 SMNVEV (reference sequence). The CDR3 is CASRARAGVGNQPQHF. CDR3 DNA: TGTGCCAGCAGAGCCCGCGCGGGTGTGGGCAATCAGCCCCAGCATTTT.

The genes are TRBV25-1 and TRBJ2-3; the match to TRBD2 covers 7 bases. Germline CDR1 is MGHDK and CDR2 is SYGVNS. This CDR3 is built from 14 residues. The V gene end was trimmed by 1 base and the J gene end by 8 bases; junction bases not matched to a gene: 6. This CDR3 is CASSEFAGVGTQYF. In DNA, the CDR3 is TGTGCCAGCAGTGAATTTGCGGGGGTGGGTACGCAGTATTTT.

J is TRBJ1-3 and V is TRBV6-1; D remains unclear. V gave up 4 bases and J gave up 0 bases, with 7 bases separating them. The CDR3 contains 14 residues. Germline CDR1 MNHNS, CDR2 SASEGT. CDR3 region: CASSGSFSGNTIYF. DNA of the CDR3: TGTGCCAGCAGTGGTAGCTTCTCTGGAAACACCATATATTTT.

The chain recombines TRBV11-2 with TRBJ2-1; TRBD2 agrees at 9 bases. There are 16 residues in the CDR3. V lost 2 bases to trimming and J lost 7 bases; unmatched junction nucleotides: 9. Germline CDR1 and CDR2: SGHAT and FQNNGV. CDR3: CASSLRGGGAVNEQFF. CDR3 DNA sequence: TGTGCCAGCAGCTTACGGGGCGGGGGGGCGGTAAATGAGCAGTTCTTC.

The chain carries TRBV7-2 and TRBJ2-7; weak D call: TRBD1 (7 bases). CDR3 length: 14 amino acids. Trimming removed 5 bases from V and 3 bases from J, with 14 bases in between. Germline CDR1 and CDR2: SGHTA and FQGNSA. The DNA for the CDR3 is TGTGCCAGCAGCCCGCGGGACAGCCTCTACGAGCAGTACTTC. Protein product: CASSPRDSLYEQYF.